The T cell receptor (beta chain) described here comes from a study of cytomegalovirus exposure and HLA in healthy donors. This clone showed up just a few times. Primers for the PCR totalled 60 Vbeta and 13 Jbeta. Sequencing was performed with immunoSEQ multiplex PCR; in TCRdb, only in-frame clones are kept and a portion is missing. The sample carries approximately 150,000 clones, roughly 75% recorded once. The donors comprised healthy bone marrow donors. Per germline, CDR1 MDHEN and CDR2 SYDVKM. V was shortened by 7 bases and J by 5 bases, with 14 bases between the two germline ends. The CDR3 has 13 residues.

The sample taken for sequencing was PBMCs. This TCR came from a man aged 35-49 years in good health and CMV-seronegative. V gene TRBV28 combines with J gene TRBJ1-1; maybe TRBD1 (5 bases). This CDR3 reads CASIPPGGTEAFF. As DNA, the CDR3 is TGTGCCAGCATCCCCCCGGGGGGGACTGAAGCTTTCTTT.